The 23 T cell receptor beta chains given below trace back to one sample, sequenced in a study of T cells in Graves' hyperthyroidism and ophthalmopathy. Authors of the study amplified TCR beta CDR3 regions from RNA transcripts. First-round RT-PCR of the TCR CDR3 relied on the HTBI primer set. Each CDR3 protein is one row after TCRdb ran MiXCR on the multiplex PCR reads. The sample yields a few hundred thousand distinct CDR3 sequences, about 20% seen once. Sequenced input: blood. Receptors originate from a man younger than 35 with Graves' hyperthyroidism.

The V gene is TRBV28, the J gene TRBJ1-5, with a weak D call TRBD1 (5 bases). V lost 7 bases to trimming and J lost 4 bases, with 20 bases between them. The CDR3 is made up of 16 amino acids. Germline loops: CDR1 MDHEN, CDR2 SYDVKM. The CDR3 is CASISHTGPGNQPQHF. DNA of the CDR3: TGTGCCAGCATTTCTCATACAGGCCCGGGGAATCAGCCCCAGCATTTT.

The V and J genes are TRBV6-1 and TRBJ1-6, with a weak D call TRBD1 (5 bases). Germline CDR1 and CDR2: MNHNS and SASEGT. Deletions cut 8 bases from V and 8 bases from J, with 16 bases between. This CDR3 spans 14 amino acids. CDR3 amino acids: CASRGAQDHSPLHF. As DNA, the CDR3 is TGTGCCAGCCGAGGCGCACAGGATCATTCACCCCTCCACTTT.

The V call is TRBV6-1, the J call TRBJ1-1, with 8 bases identical to TRBD1. Germline CDR1 and CDR2: MNHNS and SASEGT. The CDR3 sequence is 14 residues long. The ends lost 4 bases at V and 6 bases at J; junction bases unmatched: 7. CDR3 DNA: TGTGCCAGCAGTGTATGGGACAGGTTCTCTGAAGCTTTCTTT. This translates into CASSVWDRFSEAFF.

This clonotype was found many times. The rearrangement links TRBV12-3 or TRBV12-4 to TRBJ2-7; 10 nucleotides align to TRBD2. V shed 4 bases, J shed 4 bases, and the junction held 4 bases outside the gene matches. The CDR3 is 14 amino acids. The chain's CDR3 is CASSSGLAAYEQYF. In nucleotides, the CDR3 is TGTGCCAGCAGTTCCGGACTAGCGGCATACGAGCAGTACTTC.

CDR3 DNA sequence: TGTGCCAGCGGCCAAGCAGGGGTTGGAGACACTGAAGCTTTCTTT. Its translation: CASGQAGVGDTEAFF. J is TRBJ1-1 and V is TRBV28; a possible D gene is TRBD1 (6 bases). This CDR3 comprises 15 residues. Trimming pared 8 bases from V and 3 bases from J, leaving 19 bases between. The germline CDR1 and CDR2 sequences are MDHEN and SYDVKM. The full variable domain, with the rest looked up from reference TRBV28 and TRBJ1-1, is DVKVTQSSRYLVKRTGEKVFLECVQDMDHENMFWYRQDPGLGLRLIYFSYDVKMKEKGDIPEGYSVSREKKERFSLILESASTNQTSMYLCASGQAGVGDTEAFFGQGTRLTVV.

Comment on this clonotype: An end of the junction differs from the germline gene, which may be a read error. V and J are TRBV6-1 and TRBJ1-2; no definite D call. In germline, CDR1 is MNHNS, CDR2 SASEGT. The length of the CDR3 is 16 residues. In DNA, the CDR3 is TGTGCCAGTAGTGAAGATATCCATGGCTTTCTTTTCGGCTACACCTTC. Its translation is CASSEDIHGFLFGYTF.

This clonotype showed up many times. The chain uses TRBV5-1 and TRBJ1-1, with D possibly TRBD1 on 6 matching bases. The CDR3 runs 13 residues. CDR1 is SGHRS and CDR2 is YFSETQ in the germline V gene. Trimming removed 4 bases at V and 7 bases at J, with 14 bases between. DNA for the CDR3: TGCGCCAGCAGCCCGATGGACAGAGATGAAGCTTTCTTT. Its translation is CASSPMDRDEAFF.

In its sample, this clonotype was seen many times. The chain couples TRBV4-1 to TRBJ1-1, with unresolved D. The CDR3 is 14 residues long. Looked up from germline, CDR1 is MGHRA and CDR2 is YSYEKL. Trimming removed 4 bases from V and 8 bases from J, with 17 bases in between. The CDR3 loop is CASSPDPAVSEAFF. The CDR3, as DNA: TGCGCCAGCAGCCCGGACCCGGCAGTCTCAGAAGCTTTCTTT.

V gene TRBV4-1 combines with J gene TRBJ1-2; TRBD1 agrees at 7 bases. Germline trimming cut 0 bases from V and 2 bases from J; bases unmatched to any gene: 6. This CDR3 has 16 residues. Germline V CDR1 and CDR2: MGHRA, YSYEKL. CDR3 amino acids: CASSQDRGRGNYGYTF. CDR3 DNA: TGCGCCAGCAGCCAAGATCGCGGCAGGGGGAACTATGGCTACACCTTC.

The chain joins TRBV12-3 or TRBV12-4 to TRBJ2-2; perhaps D is TRBD1 or TRBD2 (5 bases each). The CDR3 is made up of 17 amino acids. V was cut by 4 bases and J by 2 bases, with 17 bases left in between. The DNA of the CDR3 is TGTGCCAGCAGTTGGGAGAGTGGACAACCAAACACCGGGGAGCTGTTTTTT. This translates into CASSWESGQPNTGELFF.

This clonotype appeared many times. Without the conserved terminal phenylalanine or tryptophan, this CDR3 likely stems from a read error. This chain joins TRBV6-1 and TRBJ1-5; D is uncertain. V was pared by 4 bases and J by 0 bases, with 10 bases between. This CDR3 contains 15 residues. Germline CDR1 MNHNS, CDR2 SASEGT. The chain's CDR3 is CASSGRINSNQPQHL. The CDR3 DNA reads as TGTGCCAGCAGTGGGCGCATAAATAGCAATCAGCCCCAGCATCTT.

This clonotype has ten or more counts. V gene TRBV27 combines with J gene TRBJ2-7; D gene unclear. CDR3 size: 13 residues. V was trimmed by 4 bases and J by 1 base, leaving 8 bases between them. CDR1 is MNHEY, CDR2 SMNVEV, per germline (reference sequence). CDR3 sequence reads: CASSSHMSYEQYF. The CDR3, as DNA: TGTGCCAGCAGTTCTCATATGTCCTACGAGCAGTACTTC.

This clonotype came up many times. This chain uses TRBV19 with TRBJ1-1; 8 nucleotides line up with TRBD1. CDR1 is LNHDA, CDR2 SQIVND, per germline (reference sequence). Trimming took 8 bases from V and 4 from J; bases not matched to a gene: 15. The CDR3 spans 16 residues. CDR3: CASSWYRDGQGTEAFF. In DNA, the CDR3 is TGTGCCAGTTCCTGGTACCGAGACGGACAGGGCACTGAAGCTTTCTTT.

This clonotype was picked up many times. V is TRBV7-9 and J is TRBJ2-7, with 8 positions matching TRBD1. V was pared by 4 bases and J by 7 bases, with 9 bases of the junction left unmatched. The germline V gene encodes CDR1 SEHNR and CDR2 FQNEAQ (reference sequence). CDR3 size: 14 residues. The CDR3 reads CASSSDRGRGEQYF. The CDR3 nucleotides read TGTGCCAGCAGCTCCGACAGGGGCCGCGGGGAGCAGTACTTC.

This clonotype was seen only a few times. This rearrangement joins TRBV19 to TRBJ1-5, with TRBD1 as a possible D gene (5 bases). Trimming stripped 3 bases from V and 7 bases from J, with 10 bases between. The germline V gene has CDR1 LNHDA and CDR2 SQIVND (reference sequence). The CDR3 covers 13 residues. The CDR3 DNA is TGTGCCAGTAGTATGTGGGGGTACCAGCCCCAGCATTTT. Its protein is CASSMWGYQPQHF.

This clonotype was seen a handful of times. The chain uses TRBV20-1 and TRBJ2-2; 8 bases map to TRBD1. Germline CDR1 reads DFQATT; CDR2 reads SNEGSKA (reference sequence). The CDR3 has 14 amino acids. J lost 4 bases, V lost 3 bases, and 4 bases had no gene match. CDR3 sequence reads: CSASDRGSTGELFF. The CDR3, as DNA: TGCAGTGCTAGTGACAGGGGAAGCACCGGGGAGCTGTTTTTT.

V usage is TRBV12-3 or TRBV12-4 and J usage is TRBJ2-3; maybe TRBD2 (6 bases). CDR3 length equals 17 residues. Trimming shortened V by 5 bases and J by 4 bases, and 22 bases separated the two germline ends. This CDR3 is CASSLIISDTGADTQYF. CDR3 coding DNA: TGTGCCAGCAGTCTCATAATTTCTGACACGGGGGCAGATACGCAGTATTTT.

This clonotype has just a few counts. The CDR3 spells CASSQDGGGNTEAFF. CDR3 DNA sequence: TGCGCCAGCAGCCAAGATGGAGGGGGGAACACTGAAGCTTTCTTT. The rearrangement uses TRBV4-1 and TRBJ1-1; TRBD1 is a possible D gene (6 bases). Germline CDR1 and CDR2: MGHRA and YSYEKL. The CDR3 is 15 residues long. The ends were cut back, 0 bases at V and 1 base at J, with 9 bases in the middle.

The table lists this clonotype with many counts. This chain connects TRBV7-6 to TRBJ2-5, with D unclear. V was shortened by 0 bases and J by 4 bases, with 15 bases between the two germline ends. The CDR3 contains 16 residues. Germline V lookup: CDR1 SGHVS, CDR2 FNYEAQ. For the CDR3, the DNA is TGTGCCAGCAGCTTAGCCTTGGCCTATGGTCGAGAGACCCAGTACTTC. Encoded protein: CASSLALAYGRETQYF.

Many counts were recorded for this clonotype. The rearrangement joins TRBV6-2 or TRBV6-3 to TRBJ1-1; TRBD1 matches 7 bases. The V and J ends lost 6 bases and 3 bases, in that order; junction bases with no gene match: 4. Germline assignment: CDR1 MNHEY and CDR2 SVGEGT. The CDR3 runs 13 residues. The CDR3 DNA follows: TGTGCCAGCAGACCACAGGGGTACACTGAAGCTTTCTTT. This codes for CASRPQGYTEAFF.

This chain uses TRBV11-2 with TRBJ2-7, with TRBD1 matching over 7 bases. This CDR3 region has 15 residues. After removal of 6 bases from V and 3 bases from J, the junction contained 11 bases not matched to a gene. In germline, CDR1 is SGHAT, CDR2 FQNNGV. The CDR3 here is CASSHPGQILYEQYF. The CDR3 DNA is TGTGCCAGCAGTCATCCGGGACAGATTCTCTACGAGCAGTACTTC.

The rearrangement links TRBV27 to TRBJ2-2; maybe TRBD2 (7 bases). CDR1 MNHEY and CDR2 SMNVEV come from the germline V gene (reference sequence). With 0 bases removed from V and 4 bases from J, the gap between germline ends came to 12 bases. The CDR3 sequence is 16 residues long. The CDR3: CASSLSGGGFTGELFF. In DNA form, the CDR3 reads TGTGCCAGCAGTTTATCCGGCGGGGGCTTCACCGGGGAGCTGTTTTTT.

This clonotype was detected once. With a much larger clone just one base away, this may be a read error. The rearrangement uses TRBV12-3 or TRBV12-4 and TRBJ1-3; no reliable D call. The CDR3 has 13 residues. The chain's CDR3 is CACSSQTGNTIYF. CDR3 bases: TGTGCCTGCAGTTCTCAGACTGGAAACACCATATATTTT.